The entry below describes one TCR beta chain. What it binds is not known. PCR involved 60 Vbeta and 13 Jbeta primers. TCRdb's copy holds only in-frame clones and misses some; the assay was immunoSEQ multiplex PCR. Here the sample spans roughly 200,000 clones, more than 80% being singletons. The data were obtained in a study of cytomegalovirus exposure and HLA in healthy donors. Study-wide findings and caveats: Despite most TCR sequences being rare, some public TCRs occurred in many donors.

At collection, donors were nominally healthy, but unrecorded immune exposures were probable. V was pared by 0 bases and J by 0 bases, with 7 bases between. CDR3 length: 14 amino acids. The germline CDR1 and CDR2 sequences are SGHNT and YYREEE (reference sequence). The J gene is TRBJ2-7, the V gene TRBV5-4; maybe TRBD2 (5 bases). The source material was PBMCs. This clonotype was sampled from a boy under 18 in good health and CMV-seronegative. This chain's CDR3 is CASSLGLASYEQYF. The CDR3 DNA reads TGTGCCAGCAGCTTGGGGCTAGCCTCCTACGAGCAGTACTTC.